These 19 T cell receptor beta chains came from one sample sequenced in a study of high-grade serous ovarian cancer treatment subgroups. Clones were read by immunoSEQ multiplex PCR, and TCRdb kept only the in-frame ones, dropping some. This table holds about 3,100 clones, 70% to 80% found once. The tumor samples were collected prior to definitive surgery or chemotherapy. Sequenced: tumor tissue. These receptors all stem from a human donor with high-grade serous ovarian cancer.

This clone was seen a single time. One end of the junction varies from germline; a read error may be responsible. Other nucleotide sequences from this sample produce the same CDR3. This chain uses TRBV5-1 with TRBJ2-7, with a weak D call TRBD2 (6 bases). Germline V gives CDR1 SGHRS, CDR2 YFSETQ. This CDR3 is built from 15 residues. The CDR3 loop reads CASSLAPTRKGEQYF. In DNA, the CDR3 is TGCGCTAGCAGCTTGGCCCCGACTAGGAAGGGGGAGCAGTACTTC.

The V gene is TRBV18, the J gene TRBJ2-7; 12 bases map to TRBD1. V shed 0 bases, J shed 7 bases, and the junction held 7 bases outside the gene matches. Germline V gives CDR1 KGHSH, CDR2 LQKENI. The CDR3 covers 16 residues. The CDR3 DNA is TGTGCCAGCTCACCACCGACGGGACAGGGGGCTCGGGAGCAGTACTTC. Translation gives CASSPPTGQGAREQYF. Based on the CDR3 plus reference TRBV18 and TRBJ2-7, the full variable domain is NAGVMQNPRHLVRRRGQEARLRCSPMKGHSHVYWYRQLPEEGLKFMVYLQKENIIDESGMPKERFSAEFPKEGPSILRIQQVVRGDSAAYFCASSPPTGQGAREQYFGPGTRLTVT.

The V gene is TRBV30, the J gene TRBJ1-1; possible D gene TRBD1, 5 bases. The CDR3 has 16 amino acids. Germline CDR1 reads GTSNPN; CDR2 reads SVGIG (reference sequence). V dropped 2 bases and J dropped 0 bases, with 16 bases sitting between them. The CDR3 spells CAWSFGGSSMNTEAFF. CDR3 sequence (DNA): TGTGCCTGGAGTTTTGGGGGGAGTTCTATGAACACTGAAGCTTTCTTT.

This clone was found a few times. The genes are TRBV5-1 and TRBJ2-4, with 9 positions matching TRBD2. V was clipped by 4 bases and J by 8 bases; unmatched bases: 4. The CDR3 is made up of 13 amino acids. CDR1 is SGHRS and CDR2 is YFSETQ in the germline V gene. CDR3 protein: CASSPRGGDIQYF. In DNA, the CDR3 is TGCGCCAGCAGCCCGCGGGGGGGAGACATTCAGTACTTC.

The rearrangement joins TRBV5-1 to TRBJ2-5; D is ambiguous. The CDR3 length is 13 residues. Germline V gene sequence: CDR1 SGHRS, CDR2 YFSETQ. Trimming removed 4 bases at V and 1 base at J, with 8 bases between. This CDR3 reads CASSGAVQETQYF. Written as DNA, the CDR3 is TGCGCCAGCAGCGGCGCCGTCCAAGAGACCCAGTACTTC.

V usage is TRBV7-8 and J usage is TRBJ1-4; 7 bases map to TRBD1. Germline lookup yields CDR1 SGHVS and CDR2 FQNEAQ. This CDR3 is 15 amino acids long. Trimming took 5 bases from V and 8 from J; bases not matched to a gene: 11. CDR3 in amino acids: CASSLRQGPVEKLFF. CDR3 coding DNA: TGTGCCAGCAGCCTCAGACAGGGACCGGTAGAAAAACTGTTTTTT.

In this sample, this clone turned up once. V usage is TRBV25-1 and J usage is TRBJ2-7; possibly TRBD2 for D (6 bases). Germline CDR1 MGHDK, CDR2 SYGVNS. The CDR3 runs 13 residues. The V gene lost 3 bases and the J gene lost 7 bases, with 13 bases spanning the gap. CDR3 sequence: CASSDYGAGEQYF. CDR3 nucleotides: TGTGCCAGCAGTGACTATGGGGCGGGGGAGCAGTACTTC.

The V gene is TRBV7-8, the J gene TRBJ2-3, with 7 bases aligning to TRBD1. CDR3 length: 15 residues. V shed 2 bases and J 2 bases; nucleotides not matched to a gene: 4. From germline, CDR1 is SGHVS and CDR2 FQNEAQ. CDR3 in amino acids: CASSLLQGPTDTQYF. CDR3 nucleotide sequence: TGTGCCAGCAGCTTATTACAGGGGCCCACAGATACGCAGTATTTT.

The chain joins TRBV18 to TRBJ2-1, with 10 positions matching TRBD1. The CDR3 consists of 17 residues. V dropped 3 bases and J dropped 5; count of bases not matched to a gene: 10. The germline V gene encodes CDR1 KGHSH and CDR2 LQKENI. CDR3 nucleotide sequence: TGTGCCAGCTCACCCCTACCTCCGGGACAGGGGCACAATGAGCAGTTCTTC. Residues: CASSPLPPGQGHNEQFF.

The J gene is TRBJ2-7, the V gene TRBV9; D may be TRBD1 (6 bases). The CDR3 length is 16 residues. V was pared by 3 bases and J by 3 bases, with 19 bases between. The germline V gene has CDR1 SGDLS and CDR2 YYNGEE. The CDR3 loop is CASSGQDRVIDYEQYF. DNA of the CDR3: TGTGCCAGCAGCGGACAGGACCGCGTCATAGACTACGAGCAGTACTTC. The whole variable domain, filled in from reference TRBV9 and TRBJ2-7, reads DSGVTQTPKHLITATGQRVTLRCSPRSGDLSVYWYQQSLDQGLQFLIQYYNGEERAKGNILERFSAQQFPDLHSELNLSSLELGDSALYFCASSGQDRVIDYEQYFGPGTRLTVT.

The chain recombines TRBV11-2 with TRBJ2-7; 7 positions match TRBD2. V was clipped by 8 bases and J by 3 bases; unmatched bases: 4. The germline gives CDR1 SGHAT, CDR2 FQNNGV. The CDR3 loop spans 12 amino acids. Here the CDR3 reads CASGRGNYEQYF. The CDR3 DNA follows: TGTGCCAGCGGGCGGGGGAACTACGAGCAGTACTTC.

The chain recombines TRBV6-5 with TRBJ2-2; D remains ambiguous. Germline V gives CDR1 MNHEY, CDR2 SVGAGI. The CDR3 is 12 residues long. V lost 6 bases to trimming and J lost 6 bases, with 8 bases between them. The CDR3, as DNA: TGTGCCAGCAGCCAGTCGGCCGGGGAGCTGTTTTTT. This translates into CASSQSAGELFF.

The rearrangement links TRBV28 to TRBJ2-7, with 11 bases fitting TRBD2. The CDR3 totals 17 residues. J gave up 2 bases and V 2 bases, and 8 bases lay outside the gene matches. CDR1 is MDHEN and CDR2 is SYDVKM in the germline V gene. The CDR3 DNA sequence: TGTGCCAGCAGTTTACTAGCGGGAGGCTGGCGGGCCTACGAGCAGTACTTC. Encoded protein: CASSLLAGGWRAYEQYF.

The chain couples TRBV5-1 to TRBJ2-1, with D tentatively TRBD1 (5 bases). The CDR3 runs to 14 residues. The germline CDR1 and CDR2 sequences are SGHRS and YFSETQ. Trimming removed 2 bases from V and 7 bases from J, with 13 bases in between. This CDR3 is CASSLQQVGNEQFF. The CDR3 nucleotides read TGCGCCAGCAGCTTACAACAGGTAGGAAATGAGCAGTTCTTC.

The CDR3: CASSESGQGTDTQYF. The DNA of the CDR3 is TGTGCCAGCAGTGAATCAGGACAGGGCACAGATACGCAGTATTTT. The V gene is TRBV6-4, the J gene TRBJ2-3; 7 bases fit TRBD1. CDR3 length equals 15 residues. Germline-derived CDR1 and CDR2 are MRHNA and SNTAGT. With V trimmed by 3 bases and J by 1 base, 4 bases remained unmatched.

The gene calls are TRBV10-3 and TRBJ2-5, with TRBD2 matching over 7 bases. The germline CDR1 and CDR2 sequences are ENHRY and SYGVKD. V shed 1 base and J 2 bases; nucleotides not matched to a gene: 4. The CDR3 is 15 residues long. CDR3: CAISEWGGFQETQYF. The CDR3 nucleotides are TGTGCCATCAGTGAGTGGGGAGGGTTTCAAGAGACCCAGTACTTC.

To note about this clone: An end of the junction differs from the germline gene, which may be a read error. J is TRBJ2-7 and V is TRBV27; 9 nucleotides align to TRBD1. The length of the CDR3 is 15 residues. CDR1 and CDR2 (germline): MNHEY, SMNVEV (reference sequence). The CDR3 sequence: CASRGTGISSYEQCF. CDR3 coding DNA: TGTGCCAGCAGGGGGACAGGGATTTCCTCCTACGAGCAGTGCTTC.

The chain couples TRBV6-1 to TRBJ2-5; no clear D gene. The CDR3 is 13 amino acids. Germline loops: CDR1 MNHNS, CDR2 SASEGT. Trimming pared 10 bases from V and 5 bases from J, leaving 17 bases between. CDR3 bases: TGTGCCATCGGTAGTCGGTTAGTGGAGACCCAGTACTTC. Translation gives CAIGSRLVETQYF.

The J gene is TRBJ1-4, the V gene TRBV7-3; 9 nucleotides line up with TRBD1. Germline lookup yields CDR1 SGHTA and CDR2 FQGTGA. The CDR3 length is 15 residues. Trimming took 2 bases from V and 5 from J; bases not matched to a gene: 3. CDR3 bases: TGTGCCAGCAGCTTACCCGGGACAGGGAATGAAAAACTGTTTTTT. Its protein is CASSLPGTGNEKLFF.